The rows below give T cell receptor beta chains drawn from one sample of a study of T cells in localized non-small cell lung cancer. Sequencing used immunoSEQ multiplex PCR; TCRdb keeps in-frame clones, though not all of them. The sample consists of 30,000 or so clones, roughly 87% of them appearing once. Sequenced here: peripheral blood, sampled before any cancer treatment. The receptors derive from a woman aged 40-70 years with stage I lung adenocarcinoma. CDR3s include the opening cysteine and the closing phenylalanine or tryptophan. A D gene is named only where the DNA matches it firmly. Size values are once, few and many counts, or a class for expanded clones, and some rows have none.

TRBV2	TRBJ1-2	TRBD1	.	TGTGCCAGCAGGGAACAGGGGCGAGGCTACACCTTC	CASREQGRGYTF
TRBV4-1	TRBJ1-2	.	.	TGCGCCAGCAGCCAACACGGGGGAGACTATGGCTACACCTTC	CASSQHGGDYGYTF
TRBV10-1	TRBJ2-1	TRBD1	few	TGCGCCAGCAGCAGGACAGGGGGTGAAAATGAGCAGTTCTTC	CASSRTGGENEQFF
TRBV2	TRBJ2-3	.	.	TGTGCCAGCAAACGAGAGGGGGGAGTAGATACGCAGTATTTT	CASKREGGVDTQYF
TRBV5-1	TRBJ1-4	.	.	TGCGCCAGCAGCTTGGAAGCAGGGGTTGGTGAAAAACTGTTTTTT	CASSLEAGVGEKLFF
TRBV7-6	TRBJ1-1	.	few	TGTGCCAGCAGCGGGGGGATGAACACTGAAGCTTTCTTT	CASSGGMNTEAFF
TRBV7-9	TRBJ1-1	.	.	TGTGCCATCCCAGGGGACACGAACACTGAAGCTTTCTTT	CAIPGDTNTEAFF
TRBV30	TRBJ2-7	.	once	TGTGCCTGGAGGAAGGGGGGGACAGCCTTCGCGAGCCGGCAGTACTTC	CAWRKGGTAFASRQYF
TRBV7-2	TRBJ1-1	.	.	TGTGCCAGCAGCTTTTCGGGGAACACTGAAGCTTTCTTT	CASSFSGNTEAFF
TRBV5-4	TRBJ2-7	.	once	TGTGCCAGCAGCTTGTGGGGCAGTGGGGAATCAGCCTCCATGGGGCAGTACTTC	CASSLWGSGESASMGQYF
TRBV9	TRBJ2-3	.	once	TGTGCCAGCAGCGTAGCTCCGGGGAGGACAGATACGCAGTATTTT	CASSVAPGRTDTQYF
TRBV19	TRBJ2-1	TRBD1	few	TGTGCCAGTAGTCGGACAGGGGAGTACAATGAGCAGTTCTTC	CASSRTGEYNEQFF
TRBV28	TRBJ2-7	.	.	TGTGCCAGCAACGACCGTGTGTACGAGCAGTACTTC	CASNDRVYEQYF
TRBV5-1	TRBJ1-5	.	.	TGCGCCAGCAGCTTGGGAGGGGATAGCAATCAGCCCCAGCATTTT	CASSLGGDSNQPQHF
TRBV4-2	TRBJ1-4	.	.	TGTGCCAGCAGCCAAGTGGGAGGGGGTGAAAAACTGTTTTTT	CASSQVGGGEKLFF
TRBV21-1	TRBJ2-3	.	.	TGTGCCAGCAGCAAAGCTATCGTACGAAGGAAACAGGGGCCACCCACAGATACGCAGTATTTT	CASSKAIVRRKQGPPTDTQYF
TRBV4-3	TRBJ1-5	.	.	TGCGCCAGCAGCCAACAGGAAAATCAGCCCCAGCATTTT	CASSQQENQPQHF
TRBV6-5	TRBJ1-1	TRBD1	.	TGTGCCAGCAGTACAGGGGTGACTGAAGCTTTCTTT	CASSTGVTEAFF
TRBV7-9	TRBJ2-6	.	.	TGTGCCAGCAGGCTAGTGGGGGGATTATCCTCTGGGGCCAACGTCCTGACTTTC	CASRLVGGLSSGANVLTF
TRBV4-3	TRBJ2-7	TRBD1	.	TGCGCCAGCAGCCAAGATTTGGGACAGGCCTACGAGCAGTACTTC	CASSQDLGQAYEQYF
TRBV9	TRBJ2-1	TRBD2	.	TGTGCCAGCAGCGAGCCGGGACTAGTCAATGAGCAGTTCTTC	CASSEPGLVNEQFF
TRBV18	TRBJ2-5	.	.	TGTGCCAGCTCACCACAGCTTGACGTCCAAGAGACCCAGTACTTC	CASSPQLDVQETQYF
TRBV30	TRBJ2-1	TRBD2	once	TGTGCCTGGAGTGTACCGGCGGGGGATTACAATGAGCAGTTCTTC	CAWSVPAGDYNEQFF
TRBV10-1	TRBJ2-7	.	.	TGCGCCAGCAGTGAGTCGAGAGCGCAGTACGAGCAGTACTTC	CASSESRAQYEQYF
TRBV27	TRBJ1-1	.	.	TGTGCCAGCAGTTTATTGGGGAACACTGAAGCTTTCTTT	CASSLLGNTEAFF
TRBV7-9	TRBJ1-2	TRBD1	.	TGTGCCAGCAGTTCGGACAGGGGGGCCTATGGCTACACCTTC	CASSSDRGAYGYTF
TRBV18	TRBJ2-3	.	.	TGTGCCAGCTCCCCGAGACTACAGGGATCTACAGATACGCAGTATTTT	CASSPRLQGSTDTQYF
TRBV6-1	TRBJ1-4	.	.	TGTGCCAGCAGTGTTTGGGGGTTGGGGAATGAAAAACTGTTTTTT	CASSVWGLGNEKLFF
TRBV28	TRBJ1-3	.	.	TGTGCCAGCAGTTCGACGGGGGCAGGCGGTTGGGGGAACACCATATATTTT	CASSSTGAGGWGNTIYF
TRBV9	TRBJ1-3	.	.	TGTGCCAGCAGCGTCGTAGGTGACTCCATCTCTGGAAACACCATATATTTT	CASSVVGDSISGNTIYF
TRBV7-3	TRBJ2-1	.	.	TGTGCCAGCAGCTTACAGGGCCCTAGCTCCTACAATGAGCAGTTCTTC	CASSLQGPSSYNEQFF
TRBV19	TRBJ2-1	.	.	TGTGCCAGTAGTATGAATGGTGGCAATGAGCAGTTCTTC	CASSMNGGNEQFF
TRBV5-4	TRBJ1-1	.	once	TGTGCCAGCAGCTCTTCTCTCAATACGAACACTGAAGCTTTCTTT	CASSSSLNTNTEAFF
TRBV9	TRBJ1-4	.	.	TGTGCCAGCTCTGGGGTTGGGGAAAAACTGTTTTTT	CASSGVGEKLFF
TRBV7-3	TRBJ2-7	.	.	TGTGCCAGCAGCTTAATGCAGGTCCCCCAGGGCATCTACGAGCAGTACTTC	CASSLMQVPQGIYEQYF
TRBV19	TRBJ1-1	TRBD1	.	TGTGCCAGTAAGGGAGGGGACAGCCTAAACACTGAAGCTTTCTTT	CASKGGDSLNTEAFF
TRBV19	TRBJ2-2	.	.	TGTGCCAGTACCTTACAGGCTCCCGGGGAGCTGTTTTTT	CASTLQAPGELFF
TRBV6-6	TRBJ1-4	.	.	TGTGCCAGCAGTCCTGCCGGGCAGGGAGGCGAAAAACTGTTTTTT	CASSPAGQGGEKLFF
TRBV10-3	TRBJ1-1	.	.	TGTGCCATCAGATCGGCGGGAAGAGACACTGAAGCTTTCTTT	CAIRSAGRDTEAFF
TRBV28	TRBJ1-5	TRBD1	.	TGTGCCAGCAGTTTCGGGCAGGGGGCTATTCAGCCCCAGCATTTT	CASSFGQGAIQPQHF
TRBV28	TRBJ1-3	.	.	TGTGCCAGCAGCACTTTTACAGGGTACGGTGGAAACACCATATATTTT	CASSTFTGYGGNTIYF
TRBV6-6	TRBJ2-7	.	.	TGTGCCAGCAGTACGACACTAACCTACGAGCAGTACTTC	CASSTTLTYEQYF
TRBV7-9	TRBJ2-7	TRBD1	.	TGTGCCAGCAGCCCCCAACACAGGGGGCAGCTCTACGAGCAGTACTTC	CASSPQHRGQLYEQYF
TRBV30	TRBJ2-5	.	.	TGTGCCTGGAGTGTACCAGGTTCTCAAGAGACCCAGTACTTC	CAWSVPGSQETQYF
TRBV15	TRBJ2-1	.	.	TGTGCCACCAGCAGAGATTTGGCAGAGCAGTTCTTC	CATSRDLAEQFF
TRBV6-1	TRBJ1-6	.	.	TGTGCCAGCAGTGAAGCGCGAATTTTCAGAGAGAGCTATAATTCACCCCTCCACTTT	CASSEARIFRESYNSPLHF
TRBV28	TRBJ1-1	.	.	TGTGTTGTTGGGGCGGTTGGTCGGACTGAAGCTTTCTTT	CVVGAVGRTEAFF
TRBV19	TRBJ1-1	TRBD1	.	TGTGCCAGTAGTATGACAGGGGTGGAAGGCTTAAACACTGAAGCTTTCTTT	CASSMTGVEGLNTEAFF
TRBV11-2	TRBJ1-4	TRBD1	few	TGTGCCAGCAGCTCCTTGGACAGGCCCACGGGAAAACTGTTTTTT	CASSSLDRPTGKLFF
TRBV28	TRBJ1-2	TRBD1	.	TGTGCCAGCAGTTTAACAGGGGTCTATGGCTACACCTTC	CASSLTGVYGYTF
TRBV19	TRBJ1-1	TRBD1	.	TGTGCCAGTAGCTGGACAGGCGTCGCTGAAGCTTTCTTT	CASSWTGVAEAFF
TRBV9	TRBJ2-2	.	.	TGTGCCTCTCAGGAGGCCAACACCGGGGAGCTGTTTTTT	CASQEANTGELFF
TRBV4-3	TRBJ1-1	.	.	TGCGCCAGCAGCCAAGTCTTCCCCCCAGGGTATATGAACACTGAAGCTTTCTTT	CASSQVFPPGYMNTEAFF
TRBV4-3	TRBJ2-7	TRBD2	.	TGCGCCAGCAGCCAAGAAGGTAGCGGGTATGAAGAGCAGTACTTC	CASSQEGSGYEEQYF
TRBV25-1	TRBJ1-4	TRBD1	.	TGTGACAGCAGTACCGACAGGGCAGGGGAAAAACTGTTTTTT	CDSSTDRAGEKLFF
TRBV5-4	TRBJ1-4	.	once	TGTGCCAGCAGCAAAGACAGTGCAACTAATGAAAAACTGTTTTTT	CASSKDSATNEKLFF
TRBV11-2	TRBJ2-7	TRBD1	.	TGTGCCAGCAGCCTCCTTCAGGGGGCCGGCTACGAGCAGTACTTC	CASSLLQGAGYEQYF